The present entry profiles one T cell receptor beta chain with its context. Its antigen is not identified. The source of the sample is a study of cytomegalovirus exposure and HLA in healthy donors. About the study: Of some 400 genotyped donors, more than 70% clustered with self-reported Caucasian donors. Study-wide results and limits: Accurate prediction of most subjects' HLA-A and HLA-B alleles from TCR beta sequences was reported.

This CDR3 comprises 15 residues. Germline loops: CDR1 SQVTM, CDR2 ANQGSEA. V was shortened by 4 bases and J by 0 bases, with 15 bases between the two germline ends. Healthy individuals who donated bone marrow served as the donors. Amplification used 60 Vbeta primers and 13 Jbeta primers. Produced via immunoSEQ multiplex PCR; TCRdb's table is partial and in-frame only. Found here are roughly 190,000 clones, approximately 81% of them singletons; the top ten hold less than 2.5%. What was sequenced was PBMCs. The V and J genes are TRBV29-1 and TRBJ1-1; D uncertain. The source of this sequence is a woman aged 45-65 years in good health and CMV-seronegative. The CDR3 region is CSVVRGPPMNTEAFF. Here the CDR3 DNA reads TGCAGCGTTGTTCGAGGGCCCCCGATGAACACTGAAGCTTTCTTT.